The 9 T cell receptor beta chains below all came from one sample that was sequenced in a study of cytomegalovirus exposure and HLA in healthy donors. PCR was performed using 60 Vbeta and 13 Jbeta primers. Clones were sequenced by immunoSEQ multiplex PCR, and TCRdb holds only the in-frame ones, with some missing. In the table there are more than 150,000 clones, more than 75% of which are singletons. What was sequenced was PBMCs. The receptors were sampled from a woman in her late teens or twenties in good health and CMV-seronegative.

The chain links TRBV28 to TRBJ2-2, with TRBD1 as a possible D gene (5 bases). The CDR3 has 14 amino acids. V lost 5 bases and J lost 6, with 13 bases in between. CDR1 MDHEN and CDR2 SYDVKM come from the germline V gene. The CDR3 sequence is CASSTAKGAGELFF. CDR3 bases: TGTGCCAGCAGTACAGCCAAAGGGGCCGGGGAGCTGTTTTTT.

V is TRBV7-8 and J is TRBJ2-1, with no clear D. CDR1 SGHVS and CDR2 FQNEAQ come from the germline V gene. The V and J ends lost 5 bases and 10 bases respectively, with 12 bases between them. The length of the CDR3 is 12 residues. This CDR3 is CASSPTNAEQFF. The DNA of the CDR3 is TGTGCCAGCAGCCCTACTAACGCCGAGCAGTTCTTC.

CDR3 in amino acids: CATWTSGIFSNTGELFF. CDR3 coding DNA: TGTGCCACCTGGACTAGCGGGATTTTTTCGAACACCGGGGAGCTGTTTTTT. The genes are TRBV7-2 and TRBJ2-2; 12 bases line up with TRBD2. Germline values: CDR1 SGHTA, CDR2 FQGNSA. J gave up 0 bases and V 10 bases, and 9 bases lay outside the gene matches. There are 17 residues in the CDR3.

The chain uses TRBV6-4 and TRBJ2-1; 8 bases map to TRBD2. V lost 2 bases, J lost 5 bases, and 8 bases stayed unmatched. Germline CDR1 MRHNA, CDR2 SNTAGT. The CDR3 sequence is 16 residues long. This CDR3 is CASSDEAGVPNNEQFF. For the CDR3, the DNA is TGTGCCAGCAGTGACGAAGCGGGGGTACCCAACAATGAGCAGTTCTTC.

V usage is TRBV6-5 and J usage is TRBJ2-5; 8 positions agree with TRBD1. V was pared by 5 bases and J by 2 bases, with 7 bases of the junction left unmatched. Per the germline V gene, CDR1 is MNHEY and CDR2 is SVGAGI. This CDR3 contains 15 residues. This CDR3 reads CASSGQGRGQETQYF. The CDR3 DNA sequence: TGTGCCAGCAGTGGACAGGGTCGGGGGCAAGAGACCCAGTACTTC.

In this sample, this clone turned up a few times. The rearrangement joins TRBV6-5 to TRBJ1-4, with D maybe TRBD1 (5 bases). The CDR3 runs to 14 residues. V was clipped by 10 bases and J by 4 bases, with 16 bases between them. From germline, CDR1 is MNHEY and CDR2 SVGAGI. CDR3 coding DNA: TGTGCCACCGCAGCGGGGGGAGGTAATGAAAAACTGTTTTTT. Protein: CATAAGGGNEKLFF.

This clone appeared a single time. The chain recombines TRBV7-6 with TRBJ1-3; no reliable D call. Trimming pared 1 base from V and 2 bases from J, leaving 9 bases between. Germline CDR1 and CDR2: SGHVS and FNYEAQ. The CDR3 is 15 residues long. The CDR3 DNA sequence: TGTGCCAGCAGCTTAGTTGAATCTACTGGAAACACCATATATTTT. The encoded protein is CASSLVESTGNTIYF.

The chain combines TRBV4-2 with TRBJ1-1; D gene ambiguous. The CDR3 sequence is 14 residues long. Trimming shortened V by 0 bases and J by 0 bases, and 5 bases separated the two germline ends. Germline V gene lookup returns CDR1 LGHNA and CDR2 YNFKEQ. In DNA, the CDR3 is TGTGCCAGCAGCCAAGATCAGATGAACACTGAAGCTTTCTTT. Amino acid sequence: CASSQDQMNTEAFF.

The chain uses TRBV23-1 and TRBJ2-1; 8 bases map to TRBD1. TRBV23-1 belongs to the ORF category, with a function that is uncertain. The V gene end was trimmed by 7 bases and the J gene end by 9 bases; junction bases not matched to a gene: 5. CDR3 size: 12 residues. Here the CDR3 DNA reads TGCGCCAGCACTGCAGGGGGCGTTGAGCAGTTCTTC. Amino acid sequence: CASTAGGVEQFF.